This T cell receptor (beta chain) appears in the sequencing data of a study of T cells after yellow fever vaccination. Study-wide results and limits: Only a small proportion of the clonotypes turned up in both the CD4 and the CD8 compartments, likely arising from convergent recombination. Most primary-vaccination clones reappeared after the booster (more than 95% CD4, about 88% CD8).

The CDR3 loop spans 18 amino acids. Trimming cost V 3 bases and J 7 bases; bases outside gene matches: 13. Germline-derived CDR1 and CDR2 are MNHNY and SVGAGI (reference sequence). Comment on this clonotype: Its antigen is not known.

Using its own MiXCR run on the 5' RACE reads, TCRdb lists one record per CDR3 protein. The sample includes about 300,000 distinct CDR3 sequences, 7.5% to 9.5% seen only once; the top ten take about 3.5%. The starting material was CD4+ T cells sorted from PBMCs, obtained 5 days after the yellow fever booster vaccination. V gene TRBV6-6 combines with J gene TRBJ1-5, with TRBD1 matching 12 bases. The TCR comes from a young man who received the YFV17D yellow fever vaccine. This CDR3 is CASSYFAPGQGAKQPQHF. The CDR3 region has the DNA TGTGCCAGCAGTTATTTCGCCCCGGGACAGGGGGCGAAGCAGCCCCAGCATTTT.